This is a list of T cell receptor beta chains from one sample in a study of CD8+ T cells in alopecia areata. The data were produced by immunoSEQ multiplex PCR, yet TCRdb's version contains in-frame clones alone and is incomplete. The sample lists 4,500 to 7,000 clones; 71% were seen once. Material: skin, obtained at week 24, from a patient treated with tofacitinib. The receptors derive from a human donor with alopecia areata. Both conserved end residues are part of each CDR3. A D gene is named only where the DNA matches it firmly. Clone size is not always given. Where it is, it says once, few, many or a class for expanded clones.

d_gene | j_gene | abundance | v_gene | CDR3aa | CDR3nt
TRBD1 | TRBJ1-1 | . | TRBV11-2 | CASSTRQGARDTEAFF | TGTGCCAGCAGCACCCGACAGGGGGCGAGGGACACTGAAGCTTTCTTT
. | TRBJ1-1 | . | TRBV27 | CASSLVEGFTEAFF | TGTGCCAGCAGTTTAGTGGAAGGCTTCACTGAAGCTTTCTTT
TRBD1 | TRBJ1-1 | . | TRBV4-3 | CASSQAHRGRTEAFF | TGCGCCAGCAGCCAAGCCCACAGGGGACGGACTGAAGCTTTCTTT
. | TRBJ2-3 | . | TRBV5-4 | CASSPGIGDTQYF | TGTGCCAGCAGCCCCGGAATAGGAGATACGCAGTATTTT
. | TRBJ1-6 | . | TRBV10-3 | CAISDGSQRGLHF | TGTGCCATCAGTGATGGGTCCCAGCGAGGCCTCCACTTT
. | TRBJ2-3 | . | TRBV27 | CASSSPGGTDTQYF | TGTGCCAGCAGTTCTCCCGGCGGCACAGATACGCAGTATTTT
. | TRBJ1-1 | . | TRBV7-4 | CASSSDRRSEAFF | TGTGCCAGCAGCTCGGACCGACGATCTGAAGCTTTCTTT
TRBD2 | TRBJ2-7 | . | TRBV7-2 | CASSRSGGLPDEQYF | TGTGCCAGCAGTCGGAGCGGGGGCCTGCCGGACGAGCAGTACTTC
. | TRBJ1-5 | once | TRBV4-1 | CASSQVGGPRNQPQHF | TGCGCCAGCAGCCAAGTGGGGGGACCCCGCAATCAGCCCCAGCATTTT
TRBD1 | TRBJ2-7 | . | TRBV11-2 | CASRSDRDYEQYF | TGTGCCAGCAGATCGGACAGGGACTACGAGCAGTACTTC
. | TRBJ2-2 | . | TRBV5-4 | CASSRPTETNTGELFF | TGTGCCAGCAGCCGGCCGACCGAGACGAACACCGGGGAGCTGTTTTTT
. | TRBJ1-1 | . | TRBV5-8 | CASTVVGLNTEAFF | TGTGCCAGCACCGTGGTGGGGCTGAACACTGAAGCTTTCTTT
. | TRBJ2-4 | . | TRBV5-1 | CASSLSNNKNIQYF | TGCGCCAGCAGCTTGTCCAACAACAAAAACATTCAGTACTTC
. | TRBJ1-1 | . | TRBV6-1 | CASSDVMNTEAFF | TGTGCCAGCAGTGATGTAATGAACACTGAAGCTTTCTTT
. | TRBJ2-2 | few | TRBV6-1 | CASNPRGVPGELFF | TGTGCCAGCAACCCGCGGGGCGTTCCCGGGGAGCTGTTTTTT